Listed here is a single TCR beta chain. Its specificity is not known. The sample comes from a study of CXCR3-negative and CXCR3-positive naive CD8 T cells. The overall study: Total TRB output reached 130 million or so reads, about 1.5 +/- 0.3 million per library.

Regarding the study as a whole: Similar levels of surface CD5 were seen between naive subsets; TCR strength was inferred from TRB CDR3 properties. Hydrophobicity was higher for TRB CDR3s found in CXCR3-positive naive cells than in CXCR3-negative naive cells. Diversity in memory CD8+ cells fell much lower than the comparably high levels seen in both naive subsets.

Via 5' RACE with UMI labels, TRB cDNA libraries were prepared. TCRdb re-called the 5' RACE reads and shows each CDR3 protein once, DNA omitted. The sample holds 150,000 to 160,000 distinct CDR3 sequences. Every subset of CD8+ T cells was sorted in triplicate at hundreds of thousands of cells each. The CDR3 runs to 14 residues. Germline V lookup: CDR1 SNHLY, CDR2 FYNNEI. This sequence originates from a human donor in good health. Some clones in this sample may be carry-over from other donors' samples. V gene TRBV2 combines with J gene TRBJ1-1; there is no DNA to check the TCRdb D call of TRBD1. The sequencing input was naive CXCR3+ CD8+ T cells from blood. Regarding subset: CD45RO-CCR7+CD27+CD95- naive CD8+ T cells expressing CXCR3 (TNR3+). The CDR3 sequence is CASNRGSWHTEAFF.